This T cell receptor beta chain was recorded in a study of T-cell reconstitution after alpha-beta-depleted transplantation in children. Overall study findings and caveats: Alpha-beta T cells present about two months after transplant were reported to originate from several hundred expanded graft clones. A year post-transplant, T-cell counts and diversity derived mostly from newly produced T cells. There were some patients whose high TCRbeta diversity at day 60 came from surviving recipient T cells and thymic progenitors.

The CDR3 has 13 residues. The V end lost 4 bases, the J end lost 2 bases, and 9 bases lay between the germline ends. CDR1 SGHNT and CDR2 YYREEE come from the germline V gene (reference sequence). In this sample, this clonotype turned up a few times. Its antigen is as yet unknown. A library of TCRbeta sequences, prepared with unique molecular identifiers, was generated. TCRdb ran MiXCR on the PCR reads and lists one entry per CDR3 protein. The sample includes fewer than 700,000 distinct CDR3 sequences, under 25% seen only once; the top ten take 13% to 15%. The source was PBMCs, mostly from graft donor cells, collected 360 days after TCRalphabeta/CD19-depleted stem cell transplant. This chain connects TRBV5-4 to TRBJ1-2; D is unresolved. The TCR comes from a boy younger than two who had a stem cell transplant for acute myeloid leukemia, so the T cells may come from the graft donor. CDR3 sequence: CASSADGNYGYTF. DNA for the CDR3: TGTGCCAGCAGCGCCGACGGAAACTATGGCTACACCTTC.